This TCR beta chain emerged from a study of blood T cell repertoires in COVID-19. The method was immunoSEQ multiplex PCR; TCRdb's version includes in-frame clones alone and lacks a portion of them. Of about 170,000 clones listed, 80% to 90% are singletons. Germline V gene data show CDR1 as ENHRY and CDR2 as SYGVKD. Trimming removed 8 bases from V and 2 bases from J, with 13 bases in between. The CDR3 is made up of 14 amino acids. The J gene is TRBJ2-1, the V gene TRBV10-3; TRBD1 is a possible D gene (7 bases). The clonotype was recovered from an older woman with COVID-19, enrolled during active disease. Sequencing was done on a sample of peripheral blood. The CDR3 reads CAIGRDRTYNEQFF. CDR3 nucleotide sequence: TGTGCCATCGGGCGGGACAGAACCTACAATGAGCAGTTCTTC.